The 3 T cell receptor beta chains below were found in one sample sequenced in a study of graft-versus-host responses after intestinal transplantation. Some clones are missing from TCRdb's copy, which holds only in-frame ones; the method was immunoSEQ multiplex PCR. The data contain tens of thousands of clones, over 75% of them seen just once; the ten biggest clones take up roughly 0.5%. The antigens of these receptors remain unknown. The starting material was unstimulated CD8+ T cells sorted from spleen or lymph node cells, obtained before intestinal transplant. These receptors were collected from a human donor who received an intestinal transplant.

This chain's CDR3 is CASSGGGVYEQYF. CDR3 sequence (DNA): TGTGCCAGCAGTGGTGGCGGGGTCTACGAGCAGTACTTC. This rearrangement joins TRBV6-1 to TRBJ2-7; D might be TRBD2 (6 bases). Germline CDR1 and CDR2: MNHNS and SASEGT. CDR3 length: 13 residues. Trimming shortened V by 4 bases and J by 3 bases, and 10 bases separated the two germline ends.

CDR3 protein: CAISGSGQGAPTDTQYF. In DNA, the CDR3 is TGTGCCATCAGTGGTAGTGGACAGGGGGCCCCCACAGATACGCAGTATTTT. The chain carries TRBV10-3 and TRBJ2-3; 11 positions match TRBD1. Unmatched junction bases numbered 8, after V lost 4 bases and J lost 2 bases. CDR3 length: 17 amino acids. Germline V CDR1 and CDR2: ENHRY, SYGVKD.

V gene TRBV7-2 combines with J gene TRBJ2-1; 8 bases map to TRBD2. V trimming: 6 bases; J trimming: 2 bases; junction bases outside the gene matches: 9. This CDR3 has 16 amino acids. CDR1 and CDR2 from the germline V gene are SGHTA and FQGNSA. CDR3 DNA sequence: TGTGCCAGCAGACCTTACCTTAGCGGGGCCTACAATGAGCAGTTCTTC. Amino acid sequence: CASRPYLSGAYNEQFF.